Each of the 12 T cell receptor beta chains below was sequenced from the same sample in a study of blood T cell repertoires in COVID-19. The assay was immunoSEQ multiplex PCR, and TCRdb's table has in-frame clones only and misses some. The sample has over 45,000 clones; 75% to 90% are singletons. Sequences were obtained from peripheral blood. The origin of the receptors is a man in his 70s with acute or convalescent COVID-19.

This clone was seen only once. The chain uses TRBV21-1 and TRBJ2-1; the table's TRBD1 call for D was not verified on the DNA. TRBV21-1 is a recognized pseudogene. This CDR3 region has 17 residues. In nucleotides, the CDR3 is TGTGCCAGCAGCAAACCGGACAGGGGGGTAATTCGCAATGAGCAGTTCTTC. Translated: CASSKPDRGVIRNEQFF.

The chain joins TRBV28 to TRBJ2-5; D is possibly TRBD1 (6 bases). V lost 8 bases to trimming and J lost 1 base, with 17 bases between them. The CDR3 consists of 15 residues. CDR1 and CDR2 (germline): MDHEN, SYDVKM. CDR3 amino acids: CASLQGQGFQETQYF. The CDR3 DNA sequence: TGTGCCAGCCTTCAGGGCCAGGGGTTCCAAGAGACCCAGTACTTC.

The rearrangement joins TRBV6-5 to TRBJ1-2; D remains ambiguous. V shed 5 bases and J shed 3 bases, with 13 bases lying between them. Germline V lookup: CDR1 MNHEY, CDR2 SVGAGI. The CDR3 has 14 amino acids. CDR3 nucleotides: TGTGCCAGCAGTCCCAGAAAGCGGGACTATGGCTACACCTTC. It codes for CASSPRKRDYGYTF.

The V and J genes are TRBV2 and TRBJ2-1; TRBD1 matches at 7 bases. Germline lookup yields CDR1 SNHLY and CDR2 FYNNEI. The junction had 10 bases not matched to a gene; V was cut back by 10 bases and J by 10 bases. The CDR3 covers 12 residues. In DNA, the CDR3 is TGTGCCACCCGAGATGACAGGGAAGAGCAGTTCTTC. It translates to CATRDDREEQFF.

This clone was seen once. This sequence joins TRBV7-2 and TRBJ2-1; a possible D gene is TRBD2 (6 bases). From germline, CDR1 is SGHTA and CDR2 FQGNSA. This CDR3 is 13 amino acids long. V shed 5 bases and J shed 9 bases, with 14 bases lying between them. As DNA, the CDR3 is TGTGCCAGCAGCGCAGCGGGCATCGGTGAGCAGTTCTTC. Its translation is CASSAAGIGEQFF.

The V call is TRBV3-1 (or the pseudogene TRBV3-2), the J call TRBJ1-1; TRBD1 matches at 7 bases. V dropped 1 base and J dropped 7; count of bases not matched to a gene: 9. CDR1 is LGHDT, CDR2 YNNKEL, per germline (reference sequence). The length of the CDR3 is 15 residues. The CDR3 DNA sequence: TGTGCCAGCAGCCAAGGTGGACAGGCGGAACATGAAGCTTTCTTT. Translation gives CASSQGGQAEHEAFF.

Note on this clone: Other nucleotide sequences in the sample specify the same CDR3. The genes are TRBV7-2 and TRBJ2-3; possibly TRBD2 for D (6 bases). Germline assignment: CDR1 SGHTA and CDR2 FQGNSA. This CDR3 has 16 amino acids. Trimming took 1 base from V and 2 from J, leaving 13 bases between them. The CDR3 loop is CASSLVADPSTDTQYF. CDR3 nucleotide sequence: TGTGCCAGCAGCTTAGTAGCGGATCCCTCCACAGATACGCAGTATTTT. The whole variable domain, filled in from reference TRBV7-2 and TRBJ2-3, reads GAGVSQSPSNKVTEKGKDVELRCDPISGHTALYWYRQSLGQGLEFLIYFQGNSAPDKSGLPSDRFSAERTGGSVSTLTIQRTQQEDSAVYLCASSLVADPSTDTQYFGPGTRLTVL.

This clone has just one count. The limits of the CDR3 on the DNA are not certain, so only TCRdb's listed CDR3 is given. The J gene is TRBJ2-7, the V gene TRBV28; TRBD1 is the table's D call and was not checked against the DNA. CDR1 and CDR2 from the germline V gene are MDHEN and SYDVKM. Both ends counted, the CDR3 spans 12 residues. CDR3 protein: CASSFLADPQGF.

The gene calls are TRBV30 and TRBJ1-1; D is possibly TRBD1 (6 bases). The CDR3 consists of 14 residues. The ends were cut back, 3 bases at V and 4 bases at J, with 15 bases in the middle. CDR1 GTSNPN and CDR2 SVGIG come from the germline V gene (reference sequence). CDR3 residues: CAWSELLGGTEAFF. In DNA form, the CDR3 reads TGTGCCTGGAGCGAGTTATTAGGGGGCACTGAAGCTTTCTTT.

This chain links TRBV4-3 with TRBJ2-2; 8 nucleotides match TRBD1. CDR3 length equals 15 residues. Losses at the gene ends were 4 bases for V and 3 bases for J; bases not matched to a gene: 4. Germline CDR1 is LGHNA and CDR2 is YSLEER. The CDR3 sequence is CASSLQGVHTGELFF. The CDR3 coding sequence is TGCGCCAGCAGCCTACAGGGGGTTCACACCGGGGAGCTGTTTTTT.

The gene calls are TRBV18 and TRBJ2-3; possibly TRBD1 for D (5 bases). The germline CDR1 and CDR2 sequences are KGHSH and LQKENI. Trimming removed 1 base at V and 5 bases at J, with 10 bases between. This CDR3 has 14 amino acids. The CDR3 DNA is TGTGCCAGCTCACCACAGCAGGGTGAAGATACGCAGTATTTT. Amino acid sequence: CASSPQQGEDTQYF.

The V call is TRBV5-1, the J call TRBJ1-2, with TRBD1 matching over 10 bases. Germline V lookup: CDR1 SGHRS, CDR2 YFSETQ. Trimming at V came to 4 bases and at J to 2 bases, leaving 5 bases not matched to a gene. This CDR3 spans 15 amino acids. CDR3 loop: CASSDRQGANYGYTF. The DNA for the CDR3 is TGCGCCAGCAGCGACCGACAGGGGGCCAACTATGGCTACACCTTC.